Shown below are 13 T cell receptor beta chains from a single sample sequenced in a study of neurological immune-mediated disorders. TCRdb reprocessed the 5' RACE reads via MiXCR and lists one record per CDR3 protein. The sample records tens of thousands of distinct CDR3 sequences, less than 5.5% being singletons. Sequencing was carried out using PBMCs. The receptors here all came from a man aged 25 to 40 with multiple sclerosis.

This clonotype was seen ten or more times. This chain links TRBV4-1 with TRBJ2-3, with 12 bases matching TRBD2. Per germline, CDR1 MGHRA and CDR2 YSYEKL. The length of the CDR3 is 17 residues. The J segment lost 5 bases and the V segment lost 2 bases, leaving 8 bases of the junction unmatched. The DNA of the CDR3 is TGCGCCAGCAGCCAAACCCCTAGCGGGGGGGCTAAAGATACGCAGTATTTT. This translates into CASSQTPSGGAKDTQYF.

This clonotype was found a few times. The chain links TRBV20-1 to TRBJ1-5, with no clear D. V was pared by 1 base and J by 3 bases, with 16 bases between. The CDR3 covers 16 residues. Germline V gene lookup returns CDR1 DFQATT and CDR2 SNEGSKA (reference sequence). CDR3 bases: TGCAGTGCTAGAGGAAGGCGTGGGCAGGACAATCAGCCCCAGCATTTT. Translated, it gives CSARGRRGQDNQPQHF.

This clonotype was detected many times. The V gene is TRBV7-8, the J gene TRBJ1-1; D remains unclear. CDR3 size: 13 residues. V lost 1 base and J 6 bases, leaving 9 bases between the germline ends. Germline values: CDR1 SGHVS, CDR2 FQNEAQ. The CDR3 coding sequence is TGTGCCAGCAGCTTAGGGCAGGATCCTGAAGCTTTCTTT. Translation: CASSLGQDPEAFF.

This clonotype was seen repeatedly, ten times or more. The chain uses TRBV5-8 and TRBJ2-3; a possible D gene is TRBD2 (5 bases). The CDR3 runs 14 residues. Germline CDR1 SGHTS, CDR2 YDEGEE. Trimming removed 8 bases from V and 3 bases from J, with 16 bases in between. The CDR3 DNA reads TGTGCCAGTAAGAGTGGTCCGGGAACAGATACGCAGTATTTT. It specifies CASKSGPGTDTQYF.

This clonotype was observed many times. This sequence joins TRBV5-1 and TRBJ2-7, with D unclear. Germline values: CDR1 SGHRS, CDR2 YFSETQ. There are 13 residues in the CDR3. V lost 1 base and J lost 2, with 7 bases in between. CDR3 sequence (DNA): TGCGCCAGCAGCTTGTCGGTTCCCTACGAGCAGTACTTC. This translates into CASSLSVPYEQYF.

There are many counts of this clonotype. V usage is TRBV6-5 and J usage is TRBJ2-1; D perhaps matches TRBD1 (5 bases). The CDR3 length is 12 residues. V dropped 2 bases and J dropped 7 bases, with 6 bases sitting between them. Germline V gene lookup returns CDR1 MNHEY and CDR2 SVGAGI. The CDR3 bases are TGTGCCAGCAGTTACAAGGGGAATGAGCAGTTCTTC. It specifies CASSYKGNEQFF.

This clonotype showed up many times. The chain combines TRBV27 with TRBJ2-1; D might be TRBD1 or TRBD2, each matching 5 bases. Germline V gene sequence: CDR1 MNHEY, CDR2 SMNVEV (reference sequence). Trimming removed 3 bases from V and 2 bases from J, with 8 bases in between. This CDR3 spans 14 amino acids. CDR3 in amino acids: CASSFSGPYNEQFF. The CDR3 DNA sequence: TGTGCCAGCAGTTTTTCGGGGCCCTACAATGAGCAGTTCTTC.

In this sample, this clonotype turned up many times. V and J are TRBV27 and TRBJ2-1, with no clear D. CDR1 MNHEY and CDR2 SMNVEV come from the germline V gene (reference sequence). Trimming removed 4 bases from V and 6 bases from J, with 7 bases in between. This CDR3 spans 12 amino acids. Written as DNA, the CDR3 is TGTGCCAGCAGTTCCCCAAGCAATGAGCAGTTCTTC. It is translated as CASSSPSNEQFF.

This clonotype was seen many times. The gene calls are TRBV27 and TRBJ1-2; possibly TRBD1 for D (5 bases). Between the trimmed V and J ends, which lost 6 bases and 4 bases, there was a span of 15 bases. CDR3 length equals 14 residues. Germline CDR1 MNHEY, CDR2 SMNVEV (reference sequence). CDR3 bases: TGTGCCAGCAGCCTAAACAGGCATTCCTATGGCTACACCTTC. This encodes CASSLNRHSYGYTF.

This clonotype appeared a few times. Possible read error: a much larger clone is one base away. The chain carries TRBV29-1 and TRBJ1-3, with D uncertain. CDR3 size: 13 residues. Germline V gene lookup returns CDR1 SQVTM and CDR2 ANQGSEA. The CDR3 nucleotides read TGCAGCGTTGTACCGGACTCTGGAAAAACCATATATTTT. The encoded protein is CSVVPDSGKTIYF.

The V and J genes are TRBV19 and TRBJ1-1, with D possibly matching TRBD1 (5 bases). CDR1 is LNHDA and CDR2 is SQIVND in the germline V gene (reference sequence). This CDR3 spans 14 amino acids. V lost 8 bases and J lost 0, with 13 bases in between. CDR3 in DNA: TGTGCCAGTCTCAAGCCAGGGTTGAACACTGAAGCTTTCTTT. Translated: CASLKPGLNTEAFF.

This clonotype was counted many times. The chain couples TRBV6-5 to TRBJ1-6; 8 nucleotides agree with TRBD1. V shed 1 base, J shed 10 bases, and the junction held 18 bases outside the gene matches. The CDR3 spans 19 residues. From germline, CDR1 is MNHEY and CDR2 SVGAGI. The CDR3 region is CASSYFSGTGRVGKSPLHF. CDR3 nucleotides: TGTGCCAGCAGTTACTTTTCCGGGACAGGAAGGGTAGGCAAGTCACCCCTCCACTTT.

This clonotype was counted between two and nine times. This chain links TRBV6-1 with TRBJ1-1; 8 bases map to TRBD1. The V and J ends lost 7 bases and 0 bases, in that order; junction bases with no gene match: 10. The CDR3 has 16 amino acids. CDR1 is MNHNS, CDR2 SASEGT, per germline. This CDR3 is CASNRRGQGLNTEAFF. The CDR3, as DNA: TGTGCCAGCAACCGACGTGGACAGGGCTTGAACACTGAAGCTTTCTTT.